This entry features one TCR beta chain sequence. These data belong to a study of graft-versus-host responses after intestinal transplantation. Study context: Grafts that recipients had were multivisceral, liver-intestinal, or isolated intestinal transplants. The recipients all started with anti-thymocyte globulin induction and then took tacrolimus and steroids for three to four years.

Clones were sequenced by immunoSEQ multiplex PCR, and TCRdb holds only the in-frame ones, with some missing. The repertoire holds roughly 13,000 clones, 84% seen once, with roughly a quarter in the top ten. The CDR3 has 15 amino acids. Germline V gene data show CDR1 as SGHAT and CDR2 as FQNNGV. Trimming cost V 6 bases and J 0 bases, with 12 bases left between them. The chain is built from TRBV11-2 and TRBJ2-1; D is unclear. The TCR was taken from a human patient who received an intestinal transplant, so some T cells may come from the graft donor. The sequenced sample was PBMCs, obtained after intestinal transplantation. CDR3 coding DNA: TGTGCCAGCAGTTCTAACCGCAGCTCCTACAATGAGCAGTTCTTC. Its protein product is CASSSNRSSYNEQFF.